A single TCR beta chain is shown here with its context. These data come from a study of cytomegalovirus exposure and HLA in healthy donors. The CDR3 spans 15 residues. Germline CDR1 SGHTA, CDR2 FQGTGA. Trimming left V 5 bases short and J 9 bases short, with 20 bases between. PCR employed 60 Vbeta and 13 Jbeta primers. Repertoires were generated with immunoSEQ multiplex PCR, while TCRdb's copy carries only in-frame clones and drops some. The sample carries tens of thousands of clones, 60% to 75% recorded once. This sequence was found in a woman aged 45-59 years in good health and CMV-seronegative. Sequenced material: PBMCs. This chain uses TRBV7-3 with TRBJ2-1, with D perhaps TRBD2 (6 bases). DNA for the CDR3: TGTGCCAGCAGCGCTCGCGCGGGATCTTTGAGTGAGCAGTTCTTC. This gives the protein CASSARAGSLSEQFF.